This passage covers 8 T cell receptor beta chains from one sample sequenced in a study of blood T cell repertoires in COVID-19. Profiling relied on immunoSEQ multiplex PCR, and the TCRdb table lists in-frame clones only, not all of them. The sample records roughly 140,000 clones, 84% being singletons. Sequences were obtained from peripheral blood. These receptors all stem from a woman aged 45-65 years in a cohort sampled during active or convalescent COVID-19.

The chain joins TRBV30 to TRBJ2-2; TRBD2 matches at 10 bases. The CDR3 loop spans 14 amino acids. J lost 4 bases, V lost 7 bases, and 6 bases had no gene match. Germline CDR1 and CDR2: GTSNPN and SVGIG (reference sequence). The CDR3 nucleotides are TGTGCCTTGGAGCGGGGGGGCCGCACCGGGGAGCTGTTTTTT. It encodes CALERGGRTGELFF.

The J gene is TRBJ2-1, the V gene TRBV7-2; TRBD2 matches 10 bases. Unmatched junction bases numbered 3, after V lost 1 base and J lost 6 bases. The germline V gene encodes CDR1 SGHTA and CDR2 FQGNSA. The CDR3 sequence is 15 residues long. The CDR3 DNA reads TGTGCCAGCAGCTTAGTAGCGGGGGGTGGCAATGAGCAGTTCTTC. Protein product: CASSLVAGGGNEQFF.

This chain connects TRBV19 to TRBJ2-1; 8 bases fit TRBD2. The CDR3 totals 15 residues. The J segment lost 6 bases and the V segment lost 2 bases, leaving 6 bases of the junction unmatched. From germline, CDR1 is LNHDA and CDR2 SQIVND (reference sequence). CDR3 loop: CASSILPAGANEQFF. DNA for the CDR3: TGTGCCAGTAGTATATTACCAGCGGGGGCCAATGAGCAGTTCTTC.

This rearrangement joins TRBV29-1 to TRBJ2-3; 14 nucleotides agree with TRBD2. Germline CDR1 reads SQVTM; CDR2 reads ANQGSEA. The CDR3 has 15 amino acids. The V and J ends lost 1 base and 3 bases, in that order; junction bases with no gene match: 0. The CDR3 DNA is TGCAGCGTTGAAGGGACTAGCGGGGGGACAGATACGCAGTATTTT. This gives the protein CSVEGTSGGTDTQYF.

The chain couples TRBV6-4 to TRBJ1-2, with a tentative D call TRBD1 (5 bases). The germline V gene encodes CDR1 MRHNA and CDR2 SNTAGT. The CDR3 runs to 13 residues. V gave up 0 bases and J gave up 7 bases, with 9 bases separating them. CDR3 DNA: TGTGCCAGCAGTGACTCAACCGGGGGTGGCTACACCTTC. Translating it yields CASSDSTGGGYTF.

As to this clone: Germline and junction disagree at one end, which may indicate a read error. CDR3 DNA sequence: TGTGCTAGCAGCGGTCAGGGGGACATGAGCTCCTATAATTCACCCCTCCACTTT. The encoded protein is CASSGQGDMSSYNSPLHF. The chain joins TRBV7-7 to TRBJ1-6; the match to TRBD1 covers 7 bases. Germline CDR1 SSHAT, CDR2 FNYEAQ (reference sequence). The CDR3 is 18 amino acids.

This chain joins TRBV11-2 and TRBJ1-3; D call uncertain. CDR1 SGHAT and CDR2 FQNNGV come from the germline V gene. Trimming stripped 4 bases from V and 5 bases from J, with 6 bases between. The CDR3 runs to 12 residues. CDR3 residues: CASSSTRNTIYF. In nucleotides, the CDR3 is TGTGCCAGCAGCTCGACTAGAAACACCATATATTTT.

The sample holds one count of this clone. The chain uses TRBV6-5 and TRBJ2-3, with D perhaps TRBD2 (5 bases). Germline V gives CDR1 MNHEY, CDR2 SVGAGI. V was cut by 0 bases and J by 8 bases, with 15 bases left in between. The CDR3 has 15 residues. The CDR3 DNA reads TGTGCCAGCAGTTACTCCGGTGGGATTGCGGGTACGCAGTATTTT. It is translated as CASSYSGGIAGTQYF.